The clone carrying this T cell receptor beta chain was seen repeatedly, ten times or more. This sample is drawn from a study of T cells after yellow fever vaccination. TCRdb re-called the 5' RACE reads with MiXCR, one entry per CDR3 protein. The sample has approximately 120,000 distinct CDR3 sequences, more than 6% seen once. Germline CDR1 reads MNHNY; CDR2 reads SVGAGI (reference sequence). The ends were cut back, 6 bases at V and 1 base at J, with 7 bases in the middle. This CDR3 comprises 13 residues. V and J are TRBV6-6 and TRBJ1-5; no clear D. This sequence originates from a man in his late teens or twenties who received the YFV17D yellow fever vaccine. The sequencing here drew on CD4+ T cells sorted from PBMCs, taken around 10 days after the first yellow fever vaccination. In nucleotides, the CDR3 is TGTGCCAGCAGGGCAATAAGCAATCAGCCCCAGCATTTT. As protein: CASRAISNQPQHF.